This is a list of T cell receptor beta chains from one sample in a study of blood T cell repertoires in COVID-19. The repertoire was sequenced with immunoSEQ multiplex PCR; TCRdb's copy has only in-frame clones and lacks some. In the table there are 100,000 or so clones, more than 75% of which are singletons. Sequencing was carried out using peripheral blood. These receptors originate from a human donor in a cohort sampled during active COVID-19. Each CDR3 is given without its conserved first and last residue.

CDR3 length,V gene,J gene,CDR3 protein
11,TRBV19,TRBJ1-2,ASSINPLRGYT
11,TRBV10-3,TRBJ1-1,ALRTGPGTEAF
13,TRBV7-2,TRBJ2-7,ASSLGQGMAYEQY
12,TRBV7-2,TRBJ2-1,ASSLGWLYNEQF
12,TRBV4-1,TRBJ1-2,ASSQDHGIYGYT
10,TRBV7-9,TRBJ1-2,ASSLNVEGYT
10,TRBV10-3,TRBJ1-4,AARGVGEKLF
9,TRBV3-1/TRBV3-2,TRBJ1-1,ASSSGAEAF
13,TRBV6-6,TRBJ1-5,ASSYSGGQNQPQH
11,TRBV7-2,TRBJ2-3,ASSSQGTDTQY
14,TRBV7-2,TRBJ2-2,ASSWSPGPNTGELF
10,TRBV10-2,TRBJ1-2,ASSEQLYGYT
13,TRBV5-4,TRBJ2-1,ASSLGQGIHNEQF
12,TRBV3-1/TRBV3-2,TRBJ1-1,ASRDHRPNTEAF
12,TRBV9,TRBJ2-7,ASSSRTHTYEQY
11,TRBV19,TRBJ1-4,ASRAGGGEKLF
10,TRBV7-9,TRBJ1-4,ASTLTGEKLF
14,TRBV6-2/TRBV6-3,TRBJ2-5,ASSYKRGGTLETQY
15,TRBV11-2,TRBJ2-2,ASSFKVSLADTGELF
13,TRBV7-6,TRBJ1-1,ASSLGNRGPTEAF
11,TRBV12-3/TRBV12-4,TRBJ2-2,ASGRSGTGELF
10,TRBV15,TRBJ2-1,ATSRLQGEQF
11,TRBV7-2,TRBJ2-7,ASSLDSGIEQY
13,TRBV11-2,TRBJ2-1,ASSPSAGDYNEQF
13,TRBV7-2,TRBJ2-7,ASSLVGGSSYEQY
12,TRBV6-5,TRBJ2-1,ASSQKLAGVRGV
13,TRBV19,TRBJ2-1,ASSLGTSGGNEQF
17,TRBV4-1,TRBJ2-1,ASSQDHTGQGAPYNEQF
12,TRBV19,TRBJ1-1,ASSRTGADTEAF
12,TRBV3-1/TRBV3-2,TRBJ2-1,ASSQTGGNNEQF
13,TRBV7-7,TRBJ1-5,ASSPRQEGNQPQH
14,TRBV19,TRBJ2-7,ASSRASGALVYEQY
12,TRBV5-8,TRBJ2-5,ASSSHRGWETQY
14,TRBV4-3,TRBJ2-7,ASSQEGASGTYEQY
14,TRBV7-2,TRBJ2-2,ASSLNGLVNTGELF
13,TRBV19,TRBJ1-2,ASSMLGQPNYGYT
13,TRBV4-1,TRBJ1-6,ASSQRGTGLDPLH
13,TRBV7-2,TRBJ1-6,ASSSRTGYNSPLH
15,TRBV4-3,TRBJ2-1,ASSQIDRGKPYNEQF
12,TRBV6-6,TRBJ1-1,ASSYSGRGTEAF
12,TRBV11-3,TRBJ2-1,ASSLAGGPSEQF
17,TRBV3-1/TRBV3-2,TRBJ2-2,ASSQLPGLAETNTGELF
12,TRBV2,TRBJ2-7,ASSTSGIRYEQY
12,TRBV6-5,TRBJ1-1,ASSRQGAWTEAF
11,TRBV6-5,TRBJ2-3,ASSYRGGDTQY
11,TRBV5-1,TRBJ2-2,ASSSTVTGELF
10,TRBV18,TRBJ1-1,ASSNYRGQAF
13,TRBV6-1,TRBJ1-1,ASSERTPMNTEAF
11,TRBV12-3/TRBV12-4,TRBJ2-7,ASRKRESYEQY
14,TRBV19,TRBJ2-5,ASSKTFGTYGETQY
16,TRBV10-2,TRBJ1-5,ASSEFTGTGIGNQPQH
12,TRBV7-8,TRBJ1-1,ASSLDVSYTEAF
12,TRBV18,TRBJ2-1,ASSPGGFRDEQF
12,TRBV11-2,TRBJ2-1,ASSLAGGPGEQF
13,TRBV5-4,TRBJ1-4,ASSFDRGRFEKLF
14,TRBV11-3,TRBJ1-5,ASSQSRDRDNQPQH
13,TRBV12-5,TRBJ2-7,ASGLVAGGPHEQY
13,TRBV19,TRBJ1-5,ASKQGTLSNQPQH